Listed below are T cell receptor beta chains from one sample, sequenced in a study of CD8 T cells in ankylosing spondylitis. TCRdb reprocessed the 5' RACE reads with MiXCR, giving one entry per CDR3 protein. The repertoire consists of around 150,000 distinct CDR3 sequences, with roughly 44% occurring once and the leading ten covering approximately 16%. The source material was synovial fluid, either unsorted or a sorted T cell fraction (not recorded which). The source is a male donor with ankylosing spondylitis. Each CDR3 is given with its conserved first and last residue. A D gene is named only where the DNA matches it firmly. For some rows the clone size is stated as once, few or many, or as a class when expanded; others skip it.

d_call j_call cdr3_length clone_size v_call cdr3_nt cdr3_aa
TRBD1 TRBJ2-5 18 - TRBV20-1 TGCAGTGCTAGAGATCCTCTGGGACAGGGGGCTTTACAAGGGACCCAGTACTTC CSARDPLGQGALQGTQYF
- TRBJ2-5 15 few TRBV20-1 TGCAGTGCTCCAAGGAGTTCCTTCACACAAGAGACCCAGTACTTC CSAPRSSFTQETQYF
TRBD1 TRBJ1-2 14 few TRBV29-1 TGCAGCGTTGAAGTTGGGACAGGGGACTATGGCTACACCTTC CSVEVGTGDYGYTF
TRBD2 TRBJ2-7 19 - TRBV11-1 TGTGCCAGCAGCGGGGGACTAGCGGGAGGCCCCTCTCGAATCTACGAGCAGTACTTC CASSGGLAGGPSRIYEQYF
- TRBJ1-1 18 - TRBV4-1 TGCGCCAGCAGCTCACGCTGGCAGGTTGTACGGGGGAACACTGAAGCTTTCTTT CASSSRWQVVRGNTEAFF
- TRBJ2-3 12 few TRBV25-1 TGTGCCAGCAGTGATCCCGGCTATACGCAGTATTTT CASSDPGYTQYF
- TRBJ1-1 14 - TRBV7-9 TGTGCCAGCAGCTTTCCTCGAATGAACACTGAAGCTTTCTTT CASSFPRMNTEAFF
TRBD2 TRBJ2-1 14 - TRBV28 TGTGCCACCACACTAGCGGGAGTATACAATGAGCAGTTCTTC CATTLAGVYNEQFF
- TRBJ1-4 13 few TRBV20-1 TGCAGTGCTAGTCGTCTCCCTCGTGAAAAACTGTTTTTT CSASRLPREKLFF
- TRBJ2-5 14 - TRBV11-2 TGTGCCAGCACCTCCGGGCCCTCCCAAGAGACCCAGTACTTC CASTSGPSQETQYF
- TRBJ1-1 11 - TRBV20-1 TGCAGTGCTTTTGGAATGGCTGAAGCTTTCTTT CSAFGMAEAFF
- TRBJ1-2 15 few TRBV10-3 TGTGCCATCAGTGAGTCGGAGTTAGAGTACTATGGCTACACCTTC CAISESELEYYGYTF